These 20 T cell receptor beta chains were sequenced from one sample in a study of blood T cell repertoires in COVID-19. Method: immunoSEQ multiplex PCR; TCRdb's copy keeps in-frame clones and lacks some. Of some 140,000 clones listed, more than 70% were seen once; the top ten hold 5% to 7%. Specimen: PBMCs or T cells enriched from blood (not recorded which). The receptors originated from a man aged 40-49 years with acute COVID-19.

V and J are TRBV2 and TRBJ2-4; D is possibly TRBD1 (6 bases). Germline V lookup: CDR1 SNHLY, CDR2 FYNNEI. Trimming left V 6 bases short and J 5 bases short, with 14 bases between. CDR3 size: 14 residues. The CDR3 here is CASRTGSTQNIQYF. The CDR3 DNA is TGTGCCAGCAGAACAGGGAGTACCCAAAACATTCAGTACTTC.

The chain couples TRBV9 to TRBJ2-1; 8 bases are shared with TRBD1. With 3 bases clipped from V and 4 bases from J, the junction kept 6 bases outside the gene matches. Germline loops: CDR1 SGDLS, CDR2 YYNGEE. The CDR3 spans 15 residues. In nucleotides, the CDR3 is TGTGCCAGCAGCGCCGGGACAGGACTTTACAATGAGCAGTTCTTC. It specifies CASSAGTGLYNEQFF.

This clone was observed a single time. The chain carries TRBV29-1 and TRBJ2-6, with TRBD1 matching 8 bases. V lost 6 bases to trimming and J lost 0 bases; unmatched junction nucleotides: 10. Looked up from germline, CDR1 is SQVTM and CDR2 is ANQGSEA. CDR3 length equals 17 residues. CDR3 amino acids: CSVGGTGGNSGANVLTF. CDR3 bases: TGCAGCGTAGGCGGAACAGGGGGAAACTCTGGGGCCAACGTCCTGACTTTC.

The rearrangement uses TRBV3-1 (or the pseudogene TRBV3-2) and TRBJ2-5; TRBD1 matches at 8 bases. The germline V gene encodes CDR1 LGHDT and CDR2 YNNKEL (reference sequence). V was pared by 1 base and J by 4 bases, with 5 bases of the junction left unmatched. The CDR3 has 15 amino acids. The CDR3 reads CASSQAGRGLETQYF. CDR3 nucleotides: TGTGCCAGCAGCCAAGCCGGCAGGGGGCTAGAGACCCAGTACTTC.

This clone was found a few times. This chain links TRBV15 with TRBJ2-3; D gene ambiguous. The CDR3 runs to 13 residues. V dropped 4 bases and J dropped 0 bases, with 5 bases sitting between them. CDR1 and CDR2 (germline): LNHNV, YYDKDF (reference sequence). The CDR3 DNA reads TGTGCCACCAGCACTTTCAGCACAGATACGCAGTATTTT. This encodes CATSTFSTDTQYF.

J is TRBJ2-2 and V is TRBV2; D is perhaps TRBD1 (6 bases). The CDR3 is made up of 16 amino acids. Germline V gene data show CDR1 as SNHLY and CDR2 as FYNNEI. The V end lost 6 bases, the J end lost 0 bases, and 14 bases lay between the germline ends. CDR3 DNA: TGTGCCAGCAGGAGGGACAACCCTTCGAACACCGGGGAGCTGTTTTTT. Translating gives CASRRDNPSNTGELFF.

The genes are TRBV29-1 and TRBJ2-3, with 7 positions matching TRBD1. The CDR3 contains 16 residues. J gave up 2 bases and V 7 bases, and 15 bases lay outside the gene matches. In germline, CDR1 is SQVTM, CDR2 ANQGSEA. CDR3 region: CSAVLTGTVNTDTQYF. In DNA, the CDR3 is TGCAGCGCTGTTCTCACCGGGACAGTAAACACAGATACGCAGTATTTT.

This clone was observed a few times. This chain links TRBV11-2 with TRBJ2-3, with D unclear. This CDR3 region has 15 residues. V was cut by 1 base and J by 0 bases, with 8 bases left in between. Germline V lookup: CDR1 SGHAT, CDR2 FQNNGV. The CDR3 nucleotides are TGTGCCAGCAGCTTAGTTTCAGAAAGCACAGATACGCAGTATTTT. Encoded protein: CASSLVSESTDTQYF.

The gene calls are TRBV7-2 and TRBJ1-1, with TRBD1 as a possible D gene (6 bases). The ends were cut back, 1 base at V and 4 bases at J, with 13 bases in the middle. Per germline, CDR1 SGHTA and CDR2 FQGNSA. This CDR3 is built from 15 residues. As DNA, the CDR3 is TGTGCCAGCAGCTTAGTTCAGGGGTTGGCCACTGAAGCTTTCTTT. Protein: CASSLVQGLATEAFF.

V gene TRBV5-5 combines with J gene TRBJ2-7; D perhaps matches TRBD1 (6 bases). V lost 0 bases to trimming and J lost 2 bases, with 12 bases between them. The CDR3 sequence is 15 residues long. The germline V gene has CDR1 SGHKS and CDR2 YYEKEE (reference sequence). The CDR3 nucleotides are TGTGCCAGCAGCTTGGAAAGGGGGAGAACCTACGAGCAGTACTTC. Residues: CASSLERGRTYEQYF.

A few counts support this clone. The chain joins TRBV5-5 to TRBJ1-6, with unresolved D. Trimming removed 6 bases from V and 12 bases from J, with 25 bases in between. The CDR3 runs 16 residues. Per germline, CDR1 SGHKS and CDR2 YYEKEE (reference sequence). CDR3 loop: CASTLDAGPTGIPLHF. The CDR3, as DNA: TGTGCCAGCACTCTGGATGCGGGTCCGACTGGTATACCCCTCCACTTT.

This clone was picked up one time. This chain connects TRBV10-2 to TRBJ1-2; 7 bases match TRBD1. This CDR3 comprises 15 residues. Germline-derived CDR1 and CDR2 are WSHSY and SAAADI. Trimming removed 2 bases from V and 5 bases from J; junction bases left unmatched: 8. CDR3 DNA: TGCGCCAGCAGTGAGCTCTACAGGGGTGTATATGGCTACACCTTC. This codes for CASSELYRGVYGYTF.

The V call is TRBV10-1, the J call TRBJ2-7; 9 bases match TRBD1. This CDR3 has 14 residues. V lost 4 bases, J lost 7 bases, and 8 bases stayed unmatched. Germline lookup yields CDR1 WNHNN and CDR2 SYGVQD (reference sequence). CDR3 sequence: CASSAGTGREEQYF. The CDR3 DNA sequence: TGCGCCAGCAGTGCCGGGACAGGGAGGGAGGAGCAGTACTTC.

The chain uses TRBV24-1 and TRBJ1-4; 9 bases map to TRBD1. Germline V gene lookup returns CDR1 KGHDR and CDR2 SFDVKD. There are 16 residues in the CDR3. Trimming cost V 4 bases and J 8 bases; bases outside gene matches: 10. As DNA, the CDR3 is TGTGCCACCAGTGACGGGACAGGGAGGATCCACGAAAAACTGTTTTTT. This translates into CATSDGTGRIHEKLFF.

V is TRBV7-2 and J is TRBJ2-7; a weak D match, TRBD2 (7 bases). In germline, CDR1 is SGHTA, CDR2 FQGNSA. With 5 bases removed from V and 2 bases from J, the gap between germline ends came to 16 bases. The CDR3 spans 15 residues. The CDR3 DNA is TGTGCCAGCAGCCTTCGGGGGGCTCTTACCTACGAGCAGTACTTC. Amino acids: CASSLRGALTYEQYF.

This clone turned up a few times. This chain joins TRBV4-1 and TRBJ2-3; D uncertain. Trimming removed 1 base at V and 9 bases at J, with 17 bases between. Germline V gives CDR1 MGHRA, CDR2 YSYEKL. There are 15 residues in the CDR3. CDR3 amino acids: CASSQVHSFGATQYF. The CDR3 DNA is TGCGCCAGCAGCCAAGTGCATAGCTTTGGTGCGACGCAGTATTTT.

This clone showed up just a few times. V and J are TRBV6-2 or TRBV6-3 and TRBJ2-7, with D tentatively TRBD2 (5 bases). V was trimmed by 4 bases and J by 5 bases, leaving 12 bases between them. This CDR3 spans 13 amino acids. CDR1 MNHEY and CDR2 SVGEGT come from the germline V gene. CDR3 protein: CASSSPPGDEQYF. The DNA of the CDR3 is TGTGCCAGCAGTTCACCCCCCGGGGACGAGCAGTACTTC.

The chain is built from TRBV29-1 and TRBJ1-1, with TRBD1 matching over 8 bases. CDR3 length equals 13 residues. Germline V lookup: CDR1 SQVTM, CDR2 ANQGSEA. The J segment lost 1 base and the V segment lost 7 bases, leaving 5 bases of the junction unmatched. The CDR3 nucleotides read TGCAGCGCACGGACAGGGTGGAACACTGAAGCTTTCTTT. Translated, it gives CSARTGWNTEAFF.

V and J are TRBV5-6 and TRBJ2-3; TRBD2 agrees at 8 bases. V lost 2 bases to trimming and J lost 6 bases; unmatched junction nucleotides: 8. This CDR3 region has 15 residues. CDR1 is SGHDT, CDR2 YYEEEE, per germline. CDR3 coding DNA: TGTGCCAGCAGCTTACCGGGGGGGACTTTCGATACGCAGTATTTT. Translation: CASSLPGGTFDTQYF.

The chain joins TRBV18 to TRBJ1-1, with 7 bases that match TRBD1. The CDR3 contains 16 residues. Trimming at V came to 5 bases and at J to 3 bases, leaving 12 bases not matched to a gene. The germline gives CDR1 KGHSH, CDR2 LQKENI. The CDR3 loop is CASSGQVLVQDTEAFF. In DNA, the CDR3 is TGTGCCAGCTCAGGACAGGTTTTGGTTCAAGACACTGAAGCTTTCTTT.